These 17 T cell receptor beta chains share one sample of origin, sequenced in a study of cytomegalovirus exposure and HLA in healthy donors (dated by TCRdb to 2015 to 2018). To prepare the library, the immunoSEQ multiplex PCR assay was applied. The multiplex PCR relied on a mix of 60 forward primers for TCR Vbeta segments and 13 reverse primers for TCR Jbeta segments. TCRdb mirrors the immuneACCESS table, restricted to in-frame sequences. Some clones are absent from its copies; in checked studies, under half trace to an unresolved V gene, and the reason for the others is unknown. A total of about 59,000 clones appear in this sample, approximately 75% of them only once. 6.8% of the sample is held by the ten biggest clonotypes. Sequencing was done on a sample of PBMCs. All receptors come from a man aged 30 to 39 in good health and CMV-seropositive.

This chain connects TRBV4-2 to TRBJ1-5; 7 positions match TRBD1. Germline CDR1 is LGHNA and CDR2 is YNFKEQ. Trimming removed 1 base from V and 4 bases from J; junction bases left unmatched: 7. The CDR3 extends over 16 amino acids. The CDR3 sequence is CASSQGQGQLNQPQHF. The DNA for the CDR3 is TGTGCCAGCAGCCAAGGACAGGGACAACTTAATCAGCCCCAGCATTTT.

The rearrangement uses TRBV4-1 and TRBJ1-2; tentatively, D is TRBD1 (5 bases). CDR1 is MGHRA and CDR2 is YSYEKL in the germline V gene. V gave up 4 bases and J gave up 4 bases, with 16 bases separating them. CDR3 length equals 15 residues. Here the CDR3 reads CASSPVGGEGYGYTF. The CDR3 DNA sequence: TGCGCCAGCAGCCCGGTGGGGGGGGAGGGCTATGGCTACACCTTC.

The rearrangement uses TRBV7-2 and TRBJ1-2; tentatively, D is TRBD1 (6 bases). Germline assignment: CDR1 SGHTA and CDR2 FQGNSA. This CDR3 contains 15 residues. Deletions cut 4 bases from V and 7 bases from J, with 19 bases between. The CDR3 DNA follows: TGTGCCAGCAGCTGGACGGGACACCCGAGGGGTGGCTACACCTTC. It yields the protein CASSWTGHPRGGYTF.

This clone appeared a few times. In nucleotides, the CDR3 is TGTGCCAGCAGTTTCTTGTCAGGGGGCACTGAAGCTTTCTTT. As protein: CASSFLSGGTEAFF. The chain employs TRBV28 and TRBJ1-1; the match to TRBD1 covers 7 bases. V shed 3 bases, J shed 4 bases, and the junction held 5 bases outside the gene matches. CDR1 and CDR2 from the germline V gene are MDHEN and SYDVKM. The CDR3 loop spans 14 amino acids.

Turning to this clone: The same CDR3 is also encoded by other DNA sequences in this sample. This sequence joins TRBV9 and TRBJ1-1; no clear D. Trimming cost V 0 bases and J 1 base, with 7 bases left between them. CDR1 and CDR2 (germline): SGDLS, YYNGEE. CDR3 length equals 14 residues. The chain's CDR3 is CASSVVSRNTEAFF. The CDR3 DNA reads as TGTGCCAGCAGCGTAGTATCCAGGAACACTGAAGCTTTCTTT. The complete variable domain, with remaining parts taken from reference TRBV9 and TRBJ1-1, reads DSGVTQTPKHLITATGQRVTLRCSPRSGDLSVYWYQQSLDQGLQFLIQYYNGEERAKGNILERFSAQQFPDLHSELNLSSLELGDSALYFCASSVVSRNTEAFFGQGTRLTVV.

The chain combines TRBV5-1 with TRBJ2-1; the match to TRBD2 covers 7 bases. The V segment lost 0 bases and the J segment 9 bases; nucleotides outside the gene matches: 12. Germline CDR1 is SGHRS and CDR2 is YFSETQ. The CDR3 is 16 residues long. This chain's CDR3 is CASSLAGGRGEGEQFF. DNA for the CDR3: TGCGCCAGCAGCTTGGCCGGGGGGAGGGGAGAAGGTGAGCAGTTCTTC.

This clone was seen a handful of times. The chain employs TRBV9 and TRBJ2-1; 13 bases align to TRBD2. CDR3 length: 16 amino acids. V trimming: 5 bases; J trimming: 1 base; junction bases outside the gene matches: 3. Germline lookup yields CDR1 SGDLS and CDR2 YYNGEE. CDR3 sequence (DNA): TGTGCCAGCAGTACTAGCGGGGGGGCATCCTACAATGAGCAGTTCTTC. It encodes CASSTSGGASYNEQFF.

The CDR3 loop is CASSYSQGGATEAFF. The CDR3 region has the DNA TGTGCCAGCAGTTACTCCCAGGGTGGGGCAACTGAAGCTTTCTTT. This chain connects TRBV6-6 to TRBJ1-1; TRBD1 is a possible D gene (5 bases). In germline, CDR1 is MNHNY, CDR2 SVGAGI (reference sequence). The CDR3 has 15 residues. The ends were cut back, 0 bases at V and 5 bases at J, with 13 bases in the middle.

This chain connects TRBV14 to TRBJ1-6; D is possibly TRBD1 (6 bases). The CDR3 runs to 14 residues. The germline V gene encodes CDR1 SGHDN and CDR2 FVKESK. Trimming left V 4 bases short and J 14 bases short, with 18 bases between. DNA for the CDR3: TGTGCCAGCAGCCCCCTGGGGGGGCCGGGAACCCTCCACTTT. It is translated as CASSPLGGPGTLHF.

This clone has a handful of counts. The V and J genes are TRBV27 and TRBJ2-7; TRBD1 matches at 9 bases. The V and J ends lost 6 bases and 0 bases, in that order; junction bases with no gene match: 6. The V gene's germline CDR1 is MNHEY and CDR2 SMNVEV (reference sequence). CDR3 length: 15 amino acids. CDR3 nucleotides: TGTGCCAGCAGCCGACAGGGGGTTTACTCCTACGAGCAGTACTTC. Translated: CASSRQGVYSYEQYF.

The gene calls are TRBV7-8 and TRBJ2-1; possibly TRBD2 for D (6 bases). V gave up 6 bases and J gave up 4 bases, with 16 bases separating them. The CDR3 is 15 residues long. From germline, CDR1 is SGHVS and CDR2 FQNEAQ. The CDR3 nucleotides read TGTGCCAGCAGATCCGACCGGGGGACTTACAATGAGCAGTTCTTC. Its protein is CASRSDRGTYNEQFF.

This clone was recorded a few times. The chain employs TRBV27 and TRBJ2-7; possibly TRBD1 for D (5 bases). CDR1 and CDR2 (germline): MNHEY, SMNVEV (reference sequence). The CDR3 covers 14 residues. V shed 7 bases and J shed 2 bases, with 15 bases lying between them. The CDR3 DNA sequence: TGTGCCAGCACCTCCAGGCAGGGCCCCTACGAGCAGTACTTC. Amino acids: CASTSRQGPYEQYF.

This clone was seen once. The chain is built from TRBV9 and TRBJ2-7; 12 nucleotides align to TRBD1. V gave up 3 bases and J gave up 4 bases; unmatched junction bases: 5. CDR1 SGDLS and CDR2 YYNGEE come from the germline V gene. The CDR3 spans 15 residues. The DNA for the CDR3 is TGTGCCAGCAGCGGGGGACAGGGGGCTCGGTACGAGCAGTACTTC. Its translation is CASSGGQGARYEQYF.

This chain uses TRBV6-5 with TRBJ2-7; a weak D match, TRBD2 (6 bases). The CDR3 totals 14 residues. Trimming took 6 bases from V and 6 from J, leaving 18 bases between them. Germline CDR1 and CDR2: MNHEY and SVGAGI. The CDR3 loop reads CASRISLSSVEQYF. DNA of the CDR3: TGTGCCAGCAGGATTTCACTCTCTAGCGTCGAGCAGTACTTC.

The J gene is TRBJ2-7, the V gene TRBV2, with 11 bases matching TRBD2. V was clipped by 5 bases and J by 4 bases; unmatched bases: 4. This CDR3 has 14 residues. Germline V gene sequence: CDR1 SNHLY, CDR2 FYNNEI. This chain's CDR3 is CASSPGTSGYEQYF. In nucleotides, the CDR3 is TGTGCCAGCAGTCCCGGGACTAGCGGATACGAGCAGTACTTC.

V is TRBV14 and J is TRBJ2-3, with D unclear. V lost 0 bases and J lost 3, with 13 bases in between. There are 16 residues in the CDR3. Germline CDR1 and CDR2: SGHDN and FVKESK. CDR3 bases: TGTGCCAGCAGCCAAGACCGAGGTATAGCAACAGATACGCAGTATTTT. Translated: CASSQDRGIATDTQYF.

The sample holds a few counts of this clone. V usage is TRBV7-2 and J usage is TRBJ1-2; 7 bases are shared with TRBD1. CDR1 and CDR2 from the germline V gene are SGHTA and FQGNSA. This CDR3 comprises 13 residues. V trimming: 5 bases; J trimming: 3 bases; junction bases outside the gene matches: 3. CDR3: CASSRGQDYGYTF. The CDR3 region has the DNA TGTGCCAGCAGCCGTGGACAGGACTATGGCTACACCTTC.